In this sample, the clone carrying this TCR beta chain is large. What it binds is unknown. This entry belongs to a study of circulating CD8 cells and anti-PD-1 response in melanoma. TCR libraries were prepared from around 14 ng of total RNA with the QIAseq Immune Repertoire TCR panel. TCRdb re-derived calls from the reads in MiXCR, one entry per CDR3 protein. The sample holds 950 to 1,500 distinct CDR3 sequences, 6.5% to 7.5% seen once. General study findings and limits: Clonotype sharing was highest between DPOS and TIGIT subsets.

Four subsets defined by PD-1 and/or TIGIT were sorted from live CD3+CD8+TCRalphabeta+ cells. The V segment lost 6 bases and the J segment 2 bases; nucleotides outside the gene matches: 6. Germline CDR1 reads SNHLY; CDR2 reads FYNNEI. This CDR3 spans 15 amino acids. The chain links TRBV2 to TRBJ2-1; 8 nucleotides line up with TRBD1. The sequence was collected from a human donor with melanoma. The sequencing used CD8+ T cells from PBMCs, collected at baseline or after one month of anti-PD-1 therapy (not recorded which). The CDR3 DNA is TGTGCCAGCAGCGCCCCGACAGGGGCCTACAATGAGCAGTTCTTC. It specifies CASSAPTGAYNEQFF.